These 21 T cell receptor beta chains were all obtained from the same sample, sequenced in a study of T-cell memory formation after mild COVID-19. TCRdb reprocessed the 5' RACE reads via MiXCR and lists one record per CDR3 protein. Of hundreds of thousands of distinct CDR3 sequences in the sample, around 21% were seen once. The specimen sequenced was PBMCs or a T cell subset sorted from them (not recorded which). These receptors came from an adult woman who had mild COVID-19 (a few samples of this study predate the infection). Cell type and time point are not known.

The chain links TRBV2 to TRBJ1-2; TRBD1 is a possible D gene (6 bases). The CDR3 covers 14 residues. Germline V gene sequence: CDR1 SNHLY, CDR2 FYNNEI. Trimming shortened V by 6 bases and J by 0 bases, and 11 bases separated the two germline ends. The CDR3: CASRHRDPNYGYTF. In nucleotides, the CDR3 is TGTGCCAGCAGACACAGGGATCCTAACTATGGCTACACCTTC.

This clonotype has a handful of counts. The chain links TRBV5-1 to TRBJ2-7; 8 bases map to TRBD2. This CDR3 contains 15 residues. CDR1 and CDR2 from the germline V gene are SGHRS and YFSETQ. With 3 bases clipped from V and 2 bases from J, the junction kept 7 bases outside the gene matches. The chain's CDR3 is CASSSGGGGTYEQYF. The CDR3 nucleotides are TGCGCCAGCAGCTCGGGAGGCGGGGGGACCTACGAGCAGTACTTC.

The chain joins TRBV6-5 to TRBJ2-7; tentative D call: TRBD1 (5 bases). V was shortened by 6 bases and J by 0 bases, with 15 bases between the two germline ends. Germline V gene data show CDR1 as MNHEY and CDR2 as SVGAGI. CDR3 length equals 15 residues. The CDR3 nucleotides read TGTGCCAGCAGCCGCGGCAGCAGGGACTCCTACGAGCAGTACTTC. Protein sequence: CASSRGSRDSYEQYF.

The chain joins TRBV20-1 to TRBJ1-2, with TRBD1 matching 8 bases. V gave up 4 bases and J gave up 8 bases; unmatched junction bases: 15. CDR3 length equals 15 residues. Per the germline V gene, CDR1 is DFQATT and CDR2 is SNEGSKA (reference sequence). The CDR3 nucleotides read TGCAGTGCTACCGTAGAGGCAGGGGGCGTAGGCGGCTACACCTTC. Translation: CSATVEAGGVGGYTF.

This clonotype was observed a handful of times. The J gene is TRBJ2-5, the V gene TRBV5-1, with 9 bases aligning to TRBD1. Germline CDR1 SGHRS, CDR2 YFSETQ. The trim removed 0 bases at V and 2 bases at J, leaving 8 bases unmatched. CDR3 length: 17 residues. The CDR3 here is CASSLDGQGKRQETQYF. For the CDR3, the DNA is TGCGCCAGCAGCTTGGACGGACAGGGGAAGCGGCAAGAGACCCAGTACTTC. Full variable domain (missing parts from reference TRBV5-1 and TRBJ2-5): KAGVTQTPRYLIKTRGQQVTLSCSPISGHRSVSWYQQTPGQGLQFLFEYFSETQRNKGNFPGRFSGRQFSNSRSEMNVSTLELGDSALYLCASSLDGQGKRQETQYFGPGTRLLVL.

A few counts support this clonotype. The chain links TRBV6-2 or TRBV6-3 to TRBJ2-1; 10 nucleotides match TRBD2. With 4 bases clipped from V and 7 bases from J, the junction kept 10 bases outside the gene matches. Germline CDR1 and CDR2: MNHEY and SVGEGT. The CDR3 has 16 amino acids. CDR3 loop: CASSSVPSSGGNEQFF. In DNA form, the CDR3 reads TGTGCCAGCAGTTCCGTCCCGTCTAGCGGGGGAAATGAGCAGTTCTTC.

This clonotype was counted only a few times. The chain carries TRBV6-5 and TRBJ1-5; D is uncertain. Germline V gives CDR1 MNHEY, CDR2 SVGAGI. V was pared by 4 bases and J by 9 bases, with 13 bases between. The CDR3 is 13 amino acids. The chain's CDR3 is CASSSRPNGPQHF. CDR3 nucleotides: TGTGCCAGCAGTTCCCGCCCCAACGGGCCCCAGCATTTT.

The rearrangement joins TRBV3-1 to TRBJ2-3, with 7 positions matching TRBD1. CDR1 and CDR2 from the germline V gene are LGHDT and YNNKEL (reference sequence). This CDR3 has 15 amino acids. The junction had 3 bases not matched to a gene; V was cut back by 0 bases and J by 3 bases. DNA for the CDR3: TGTGCCAGCAGCCAAGATCCAGGGGGAACAGATACGCAGTATTTT. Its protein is CASSQDPGGTDTQYF.

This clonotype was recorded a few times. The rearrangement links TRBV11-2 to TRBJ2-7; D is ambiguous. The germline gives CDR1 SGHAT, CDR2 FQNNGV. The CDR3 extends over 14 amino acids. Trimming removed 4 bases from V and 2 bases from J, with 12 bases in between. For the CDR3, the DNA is TGTGCCAGCAGCTCCTGGCTAGTCGCCTACGAGCAGTACTTC. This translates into CASSSWLVAYEQYF.

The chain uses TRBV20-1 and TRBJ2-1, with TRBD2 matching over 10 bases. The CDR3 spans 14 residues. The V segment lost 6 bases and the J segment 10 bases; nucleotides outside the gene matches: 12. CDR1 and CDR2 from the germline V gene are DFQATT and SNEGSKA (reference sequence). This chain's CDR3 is CSARSGRQVGEQFF. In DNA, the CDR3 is TGCAGTGCCCGTAGCGGGAGGCAGGTAGGGGAGCAGTTCTTC.

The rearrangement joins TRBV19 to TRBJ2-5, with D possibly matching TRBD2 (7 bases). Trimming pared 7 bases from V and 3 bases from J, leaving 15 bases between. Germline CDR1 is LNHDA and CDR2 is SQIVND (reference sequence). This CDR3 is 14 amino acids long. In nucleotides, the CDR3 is TGTGCCAGTACGGGGGCCGGGAGGAAAGAGACCCAGTACTTC. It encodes CASTGAGRKETQYF. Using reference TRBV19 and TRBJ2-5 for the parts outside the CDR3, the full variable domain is DGGITQSPKYLFRKEGQNVTLSCEQNLNHDAMYWYRQDPGQGLRLIYYSQIVNDFQKGDIAEGYSVSREKKESFPLTVTSAQKNPTAFYLCASTGAGRKETQYFGPGTRLLVL.

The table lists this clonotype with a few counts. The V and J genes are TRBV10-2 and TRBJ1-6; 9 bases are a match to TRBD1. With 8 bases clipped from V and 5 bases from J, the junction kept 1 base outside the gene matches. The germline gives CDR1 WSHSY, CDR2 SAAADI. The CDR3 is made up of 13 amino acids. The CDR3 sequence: CASGTGNNSPLHF. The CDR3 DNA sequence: TGCGCCAGCGGGACAGGGAATAATTCACCCCTCCACTTT.

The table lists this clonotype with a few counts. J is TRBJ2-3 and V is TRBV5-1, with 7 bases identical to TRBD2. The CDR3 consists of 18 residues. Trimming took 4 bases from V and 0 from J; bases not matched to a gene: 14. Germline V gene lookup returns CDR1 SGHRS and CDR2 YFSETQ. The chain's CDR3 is CASSVRAGVLRSTDTQYF. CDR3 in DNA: TGCGCCAGCAGCGTTAGGGCGGGAGTTCTTCGTAGCACAGATACGCAGTATTTT.

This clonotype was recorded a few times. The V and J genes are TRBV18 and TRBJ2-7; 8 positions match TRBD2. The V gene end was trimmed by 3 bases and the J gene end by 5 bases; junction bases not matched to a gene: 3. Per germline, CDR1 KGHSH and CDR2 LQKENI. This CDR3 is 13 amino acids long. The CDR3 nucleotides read TGTGCCAGCTCACCCGGGGGGGATAACGAGCAGTACTTC. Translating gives CASSPGGDNEQYF.

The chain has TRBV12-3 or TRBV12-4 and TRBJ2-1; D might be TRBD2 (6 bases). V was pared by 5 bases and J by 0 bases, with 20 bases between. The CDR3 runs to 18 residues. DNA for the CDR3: TGTGCCAGCAGTGGGGGGTCGTACCGGCGGATCTCCTACAATGAGCAGTTCTTC. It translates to CASSGGSYRRISYNEQFF.

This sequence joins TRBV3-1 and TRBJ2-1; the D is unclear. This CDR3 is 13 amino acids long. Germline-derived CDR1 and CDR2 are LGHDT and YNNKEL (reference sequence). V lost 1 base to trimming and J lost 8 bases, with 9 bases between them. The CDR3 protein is CASSQAVVHEQFF. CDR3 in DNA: TGTGCCAGCAGCCAAGCGGTAGTCCATGAGCAGTTCTTC.

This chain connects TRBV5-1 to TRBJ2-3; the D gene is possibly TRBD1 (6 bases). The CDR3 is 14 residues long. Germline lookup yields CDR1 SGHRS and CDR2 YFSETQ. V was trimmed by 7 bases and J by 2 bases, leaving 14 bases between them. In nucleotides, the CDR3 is TGCGCCAGCGCGACAGGAACAGCCACAGATACGCAGTATTTT. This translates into CASATGTATDTQYF.

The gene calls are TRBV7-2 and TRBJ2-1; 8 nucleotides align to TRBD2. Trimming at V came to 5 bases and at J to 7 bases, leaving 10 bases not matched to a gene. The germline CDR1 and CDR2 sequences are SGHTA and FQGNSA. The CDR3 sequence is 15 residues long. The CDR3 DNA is TGTGCCAGCAGCCCCCCCTTAGCGGGGATTAATGAGCAGTTCTTC. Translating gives CASSPPLAGINEQFF.

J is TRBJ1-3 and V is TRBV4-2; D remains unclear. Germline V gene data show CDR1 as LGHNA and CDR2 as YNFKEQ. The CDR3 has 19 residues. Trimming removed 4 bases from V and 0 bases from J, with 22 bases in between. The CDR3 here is CASSRMGGPTPFSGNTIYF. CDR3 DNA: TGTGCCAGCAGCCGGATGGGTGGTCCGACTCCCTTCTCTGGAAACACCATATATTTT.

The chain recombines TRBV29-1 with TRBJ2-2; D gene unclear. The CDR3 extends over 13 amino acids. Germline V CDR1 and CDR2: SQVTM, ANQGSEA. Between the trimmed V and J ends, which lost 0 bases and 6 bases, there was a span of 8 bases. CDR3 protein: CSVEETMAGELFF. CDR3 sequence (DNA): TGCAGCGTTGAAGAGACGATGGCCGGGGAGCTGTTTTTT.

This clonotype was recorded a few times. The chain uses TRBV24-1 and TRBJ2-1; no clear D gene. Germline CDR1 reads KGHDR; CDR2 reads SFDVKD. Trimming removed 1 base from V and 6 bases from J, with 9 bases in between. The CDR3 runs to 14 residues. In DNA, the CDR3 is TGTGCCACCAGTGATTTTTCCAGATCCAATGAGCAGTTCTTC. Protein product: CATSDFSRSNEQFF.